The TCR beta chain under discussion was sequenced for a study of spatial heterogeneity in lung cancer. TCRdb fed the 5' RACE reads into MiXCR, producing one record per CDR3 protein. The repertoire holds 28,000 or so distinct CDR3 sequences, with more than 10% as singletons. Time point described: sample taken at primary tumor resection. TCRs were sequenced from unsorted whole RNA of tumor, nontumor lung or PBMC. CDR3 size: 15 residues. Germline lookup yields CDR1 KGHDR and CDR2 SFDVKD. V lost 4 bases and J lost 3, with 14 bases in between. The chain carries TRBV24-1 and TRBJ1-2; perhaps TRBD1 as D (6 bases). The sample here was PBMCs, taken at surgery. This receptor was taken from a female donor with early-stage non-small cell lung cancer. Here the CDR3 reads CATSEPGGRDYGYTF. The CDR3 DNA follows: TGTGCCACCAGTGAGCCGGGGGGGCGAGACTATGGCTACACCTTC.